This record covers a single T cell receptor beta chain. This record belongs to a study of blood T cell repertoires in COVID-19. Study in general: From the United States, Italy and Spain came samples of acute and convalescent COVID-19. Sources were T cells, B-cell-depleted T cells, or PBMCs; the material itself was cDNA or gDNA.

Per the study methods: Reference gene primer amplification gave estimated nucleated cell counts. The protocol was immunoSEQ multiplex PCR, while the TCRdb copy is restricted to in-frame clones and leaves out a portion. V, J and clone size were drawn from that table, and D and trimming were deduced from the DNA. The sample has under 300,000 clones; 88% are singletons. This CDR3 spans 13 amino acids. Trimming took 3 bases from V and 8 from J, leaving 10 bases between them. The chain couples TRBV12-3 or TRBV12-4 to TRBJ1-4; no clear D. The sequence came from a woman aged 25 to 39 with acute or convalescent COVID-19. Sample: peripheral blood. The CDR3 DNA reads TGTGCCAGCAGTTTTGACCCCAGGGAAAAACTGTTTTTT. Protein sequence: CASSFDPREKLFF.